One and the same sample provided the 13 T cell receptor beta chains below, sequenced in a study of response to subunit inactivated influenza vaccine. TCRdb re-derived calls from the RT-PCR reads in MiXCR, one entry per CDR3 protein. The profile shows hundreds of thousands of distinct CDR3 sequences, approximately 24% of them singletons. The source was CD4+ T cells sorted from PBMCs, collected more than 4 days after vaccination. The receptors originated from a man aged 45-65 years who received an inactivated influenza vaccine.

The rearrangement uses TRBV27 and TRBJ2-7; D gene unclear. Between the trimmed V and J ends, which lost 9 bases and 4 bases, there was a span of 7 bases. The germline V gene encodes CDR1 MNHEY and CDR2 SMNVEV (reference sequence). This CDR3 has 10 residues. CDR3 amino acids: CARTYYEQYF. In nucleotides, the CDR3 is TGTGCCAGGACGTATTACGAGCAGTACTTC.

The chain combines TRBV30 with TRBJ2-1; 9 bases agree with TRBD2. The V segment lost 3 bases and the J segment 0 bases; nucleotides outside the gene matches: 21. The length of the CDR3 is 21 residues. CDR1 and CDR2 from the germline V gene are GTSNPN and SVGIG (reference sequence). CDR3 DNA sequence: TGTGCCTGGAGAAGCGCGTCTCGTAGCGGGAGCTGGTTTAGCTCCTACAATGAGCAGTTCTTC. Encoded protein: CAWRSASRSGSWFSSYNEQFF.

This clonotype turned up a few times. The genes are TRBV7-9 and TRBJ2-3; D is possibly TRBD2 (5 bases). Germline V gene lookup returns CDR1 SEHNR and CDR2 FQNEAQ (reference sequence). Trimming removed 0 bases at V and 2 bases at J, with 12 bases between. The CDR3 sequence is 16 residues long. The CDR3 reads CASSLAWHGDTDTQYF. The CDR3 DNA reads TGTGCCAGCAGCTTAGCGTGGCACGGGGACACAGATACGCAGTATTTT.

This clonotype was seen repeatedly, ten times or more. This sequence joins TRBV25-1 and TRBJ2-5; D may match TRBD1 or TRBD2 (5 bases each). Germline CDR1 is MGHDK and CDR2 is SYGVNS. The CDR3 extends over 15 amino acids. Trimming pared 4 bases from V and 4 bases from J, leaving 16 bases between. Written as DNA, the CDR3 is TGTGCCAGCAGTGCACGCTCCGGGGCAACAGAGACCCAGTACTTC. This codes for CASSARSGATETQYF.

The chain uses TRBV28 and TRBJ2-1; no firm D call. This CDR3 has 12 amino acids. Germline V CDR1 and CDR2: MDHEN, SYDVKM. With 6 bases removed from V and 9 bases from J, the gap between germline ends came to 12 bases. This CDR3 is CASSMSYREQFF. Here the CDR3 DNA reads TGTGCCAGCAGCATGTCCTACCGTGAGCAGTTCTTC.

In this sample, this clonotype turned up a few times. The junction differs from germline at one of its ends, possibly a read error. V is TRBV4-2 and J is TRBJ2-1; a possible D gene is TRBD1 (5 bases). This CDR3 spans 14 amino acids. CDR1 LGHNA and CDR2 YNFKEQ come from the germline V gene. The CDR3 DNA sequence: TGTGCCAGCACCCAAGCAGGGAAAAGTAATGAGCAGTTCTTC. Its translation: CASTQAGKSNEQFF.

This clonotype was observed a handful of times. V gene TRBV5-1 combines with J gene TRBJ1-5, with a tentative D call TRBD1 (6 bases). CDR3 size: 14 residues. The germline V and J ends were trimmed by 4 bases and 11 bases, with 19 bases remaining between them. CDR1 and CDR2 (germline): SGHRS, YFSETQ. The CDR3 DNA follows: TGCGCCAGCAGCACCGGACAGCCCCATGGGGCCCAGCATTTT. Translating it yields CASSTGQPHGAQHF.

The CDR3 sequence is CASSLPLVAGIRETQYF. DNA of the CDR3: TGTGCCAGCAGTTTACCCCTGGTAGCGGGAATCCGAGAGACCCAGTACTTC. The chain couples TRBV12-3 or TRBV12-4 to TRBJ2-5; 8 positions agree with TRBD2. Trimming removed 2 bases from V and 4 bases from J; junction bases left unmatched: 12. CDR3 length: 17 amino acids.

The V gene is TRBV6-5, the J gene TRBJ2-7; D is ambiguous. CDR3 length: 15 residues. Germline V lookup: CDR1 MNHEY, CDR2 SVGAGI. Between the trimmed V and J ends, which lost 3 bases and 1 base, there was a span of 13 bases. This chain's CDR3 is CASSYIRSVSYEQYF. CDR3 DNA: TGTGCCAGCAGTTATATCAGATCCGTTTCCTACGAGCAGTACTTC.

This clonotype occurred many times. The chain employs TRBV29-1 and TRBJ2-1; 7 bases map to TRBD1. This CDR3 spans 13 amino acids. Germline V gives CDR1 SQVTM, CDR2 ANQGSEA. V shed 7 bases, J shed 4 bases, and the junction held 7 bases outside the gene matches. The CDR3 DNA follows: TGCAGCGCTAACCGGGACAGTTACAATGAGCAGTTCTTC. This codes for CSANRDSYNEQFF.

The table lists this clonotype with a few counts. J is TRBJ2-7 and V is TRBV5-6; D is uncertain. CDR3 length: 13 amino acids. The V gene's germline CDR1 is SGHDT and CDR2 YYEEEE. With 1 base removed from V and 4 bases from J, the gap between germline ends came to 9 bases. The CDR3 DNA sequence: TGTGCCAGCAGCTTGCCCCCCTCTTACGAGCAGTACTTC. This codes for CASSLPPSYEQYF.

A single count supports this clonotype. The CDR3 DNA reads TGTGCCAGCAGCGGGACAGGGTTAGAGACCCAGTACTTC. This encodes CASSGTGLETQYF. The chain is built from TRBV7-3 and TRBJ2-5, with 9 bases matching TRBD1. The J segment lost 4 bases and the V segment lost 5 bases, leaving 2 bases of the junction unmatched. This CDR3 has 13 residues. Germline CDR1 reads SGHTA; CDR2 reads FQGTGA.

CDR3 loop: CAIRDGVTDTQYF. Here the CDR3 DNA reads TGTGCCATCAGGGATGGGGTCACAGATACGCAGTATTTT. The chain employs TRBV10-3 and TRBJ2-3; D uncertain. Trimming stripped 6 bases from V and 2 bases from J, with 9 bases between. Germline CDR1 ENHRY, CDR2 SYGVKD. This CDR3 is 13 amino acids long.